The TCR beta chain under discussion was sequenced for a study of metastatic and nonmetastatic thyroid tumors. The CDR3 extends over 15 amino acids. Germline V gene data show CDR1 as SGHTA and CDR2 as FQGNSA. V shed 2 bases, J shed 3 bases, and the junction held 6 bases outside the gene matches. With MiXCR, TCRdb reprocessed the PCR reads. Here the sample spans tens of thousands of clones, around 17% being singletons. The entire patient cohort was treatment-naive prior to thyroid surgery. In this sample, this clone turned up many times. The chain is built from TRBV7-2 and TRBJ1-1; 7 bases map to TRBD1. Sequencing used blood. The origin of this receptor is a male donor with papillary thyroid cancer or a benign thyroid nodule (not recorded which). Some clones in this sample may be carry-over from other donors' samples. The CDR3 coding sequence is TGTGCCAGCAGCTTAAGCAGGGGGGTGGACACTGAAGCTTTCTTT. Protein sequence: CASSLSRGVDTEAFF.